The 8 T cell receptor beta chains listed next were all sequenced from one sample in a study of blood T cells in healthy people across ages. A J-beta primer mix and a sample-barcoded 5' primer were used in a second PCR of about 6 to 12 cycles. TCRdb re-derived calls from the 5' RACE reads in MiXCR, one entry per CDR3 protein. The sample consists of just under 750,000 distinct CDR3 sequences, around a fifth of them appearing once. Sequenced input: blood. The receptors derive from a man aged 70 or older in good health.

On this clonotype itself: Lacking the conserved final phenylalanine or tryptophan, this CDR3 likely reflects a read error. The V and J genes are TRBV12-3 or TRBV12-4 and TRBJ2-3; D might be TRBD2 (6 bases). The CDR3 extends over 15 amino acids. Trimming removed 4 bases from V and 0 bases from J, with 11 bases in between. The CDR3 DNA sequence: TGTGCCAGCAGTTGGGGGGACGGCAGCACAGATACGCAGTATTCT. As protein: CASSWGDGSTDTQYS.

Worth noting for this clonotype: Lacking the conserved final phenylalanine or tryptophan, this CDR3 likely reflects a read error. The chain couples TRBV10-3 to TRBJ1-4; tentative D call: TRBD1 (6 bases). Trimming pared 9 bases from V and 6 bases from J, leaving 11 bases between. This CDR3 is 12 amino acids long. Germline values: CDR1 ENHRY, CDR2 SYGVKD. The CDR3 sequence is CAIGGLDEKLFS. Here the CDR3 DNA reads TGTGCCATAGGGGGGCTCGATGAAAAACTGTTTTCT.

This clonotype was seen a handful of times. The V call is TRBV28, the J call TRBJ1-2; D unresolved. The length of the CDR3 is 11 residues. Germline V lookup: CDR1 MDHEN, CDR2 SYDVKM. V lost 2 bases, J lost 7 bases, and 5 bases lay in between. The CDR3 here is CASSLMSGYTF. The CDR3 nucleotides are TGTGCCAGCAGTTTAATGAGTGGCTACACCTTC.

This chain's CDR3 is CASSYRGTYEQYV. The CDR3 region has the DNA TGTGCCAGCAGTTACAGGGGAACCTACGAGCAGTACGTC. The chain employs TRBV6-6 and TRBJ2-7, with D perhaps TRBD1 (5 bases). From germline, CDR1 is MNHNY and CDR2 SVGAGI (reference sequence). Trimming pared 2 bases from V and 2 bases from J, leaving 7 bases between. The CDR3 has 13 residues.

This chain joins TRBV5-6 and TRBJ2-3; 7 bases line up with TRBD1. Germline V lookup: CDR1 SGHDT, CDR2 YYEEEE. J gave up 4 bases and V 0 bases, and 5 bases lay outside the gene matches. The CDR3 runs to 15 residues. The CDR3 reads CASSLVTGAPDTQYF. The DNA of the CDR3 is TGTGCCAGCAGCTTGGTAACAGGGGCCCCAGATACGCAGTATTTT. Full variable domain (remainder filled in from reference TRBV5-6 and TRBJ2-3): DAGVTQSPTHLIKTRGQQVTLRCSPKSGHDTVSWYQQALGQGPQFIFQYYEEEERQRGNFPDRFSGHQFPNYSSELNVNALLLGDSALYLCASSLVTGAPDTQYFGPGTRLTVL.

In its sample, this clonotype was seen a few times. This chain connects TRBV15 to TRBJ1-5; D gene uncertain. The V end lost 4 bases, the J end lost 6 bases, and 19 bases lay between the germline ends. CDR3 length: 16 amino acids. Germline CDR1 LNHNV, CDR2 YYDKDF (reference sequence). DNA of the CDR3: TGTGCCACCAGCAAATCTAGGCCTGGGCCGGGTCAGCCCCAGCATTTT. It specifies CATSKSRPGPGQPQHF. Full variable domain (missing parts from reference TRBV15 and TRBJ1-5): DAMVIQNPRYQVTQFGKPVTLSCSQTLNHNVMYWYQQKSSQAPKLLFHYYDKDFNNEADTPDNFQSRRPNTSFCFLDIRSPGLGDTAMYLCATSKSRPGPGQPQHFGDGTRLSIL.

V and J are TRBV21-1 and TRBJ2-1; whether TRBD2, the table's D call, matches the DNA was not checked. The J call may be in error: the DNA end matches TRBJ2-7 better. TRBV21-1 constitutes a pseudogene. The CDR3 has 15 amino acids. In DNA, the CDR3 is TGTGCCAGCAGCCCGCGGGAGGGTTGGGACCACGAGCAGTACTTC. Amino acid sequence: CASSPREGWDHEQYF.

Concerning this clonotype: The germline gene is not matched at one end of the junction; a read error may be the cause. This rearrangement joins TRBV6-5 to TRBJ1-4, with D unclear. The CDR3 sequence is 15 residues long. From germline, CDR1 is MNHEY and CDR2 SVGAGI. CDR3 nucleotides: TGTGCTAGCAGTTACCGAGGAGGGTTAAATGAAAAACTGTTTTTT. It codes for CASSYRGGLNEKLFF.